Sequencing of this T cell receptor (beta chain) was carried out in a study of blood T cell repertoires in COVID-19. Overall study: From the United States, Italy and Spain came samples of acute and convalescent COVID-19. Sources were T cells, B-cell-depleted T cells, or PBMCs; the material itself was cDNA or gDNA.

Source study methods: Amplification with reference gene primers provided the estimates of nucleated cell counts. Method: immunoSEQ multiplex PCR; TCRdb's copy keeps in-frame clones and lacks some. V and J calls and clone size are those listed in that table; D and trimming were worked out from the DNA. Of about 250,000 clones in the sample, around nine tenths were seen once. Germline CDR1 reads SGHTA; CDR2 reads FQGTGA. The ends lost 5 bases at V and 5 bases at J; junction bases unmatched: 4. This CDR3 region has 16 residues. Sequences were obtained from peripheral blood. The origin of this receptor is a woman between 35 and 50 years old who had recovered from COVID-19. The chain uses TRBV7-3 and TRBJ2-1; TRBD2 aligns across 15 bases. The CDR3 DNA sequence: TGTGCCAGCAGCCGGGGACTAGCGGGAGGTAACAATGAGCAGTTCTTC. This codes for CASSRGLAGGNNEQFF.